This entry features one TCR beta chain sequence. The target of this receptor is not known. Base qualities are not provided; no much larger clone lies one nucleotide away. The collaborating institutions used their own protocols to collect whole blood in K2EDTA tubes. For TCRbeta analysis, collaborators shipped samples as frozen whole blood, isolated PBMCs, or DNA extracted from either of those sample types. TCRbeta CDR3 regions were amplified from genomic DNA using the immunoSEQ Assay, a bias-controlled multiplex PCR. Turning to the authors' computational methods: The number of nucleated cells in each sample was estimated by amplification of reference gene primers within the assay. To quantify the absolute abundance of each unique TCRbeta CDR3 rearrangement, sequence reads were collapsed and filtered. For each sample, productive Simpson clonality was calculated as the square root of Simpson's diversity index over productive rearrangements. The immuneACCESS repertoire file appears here via TCRdb, limited to in-frame rearrangements. These files lack a portion of the clones; in checked studies, under half of the deficit traces to unresolved V genes, and the cause of the others is not known. V, J and clone size derive from that table, while D and trimming were established from the DNA sequence. The sample records approximately 210,000 clones, less than 90% of which are singletons. The top ten clones comprise about 1.9% of the sample.

V ends up 3 bases short and J 9 bases short, with an unmatched junction base count of 8. CDR1 and CDR2 are drawn from the germline V gene: SGHTA, FQGNSA. The CDR3 goes from the cysteine to the phenylalanine over 15 residues. The sequence is cut down to CDR3 DNA, 45 bases in frame from base 1. These data come from a study of blood T cell repertoires in COVID-19 (dated by TCRdb to 2018 to 2020). For the wider study: Samples from collaborators originated in the United States, Italy and Spain and spanned both the acute and convalescent phases of COVID-19. The material from the prospective study consisted of cDNA or gDNA derived from T cells, B-cell-depleted T cells, or PBMCs. Deeply sampled blood TCRbeta repertoires from subjects exposed to, actively infected with, or recovered from COVID-19 were included in the dataset. The repertoires were made available in a free public database intended to serve as a resource for research on the immune response to SARS-CoV-2. The samples were drawn from the first 160 participants of the ongoing ImmuneRACE study and from 950 to 1,500 subjects provided by 6 global collaborators. Nearly every sample came with metadata listing a de-identified subject ID, COVID-19 status, age in years and sex. Where HLA class I and class II types were available, the types were taken from metadata supplied by the sample provider, not from assay-based typing. Overall study results and their limits: Clinical and demographic metadata were provided uncurated, with the amount varying by source and participant.

Recombination joined TRBV7-2 with TRBJ2-3; 11 of the junction bases match TRBD1. The sequence came from a man aged 40-49 years with active or convalescent COVID-19. Sequenced input: peripheral blood. The CDR3 protein: CASSFSGTGGQTQYF. The bases are TGTGCCAGCAGCTTTAGCGGGACAGGGGGTCAAACGCAGTATTTT.